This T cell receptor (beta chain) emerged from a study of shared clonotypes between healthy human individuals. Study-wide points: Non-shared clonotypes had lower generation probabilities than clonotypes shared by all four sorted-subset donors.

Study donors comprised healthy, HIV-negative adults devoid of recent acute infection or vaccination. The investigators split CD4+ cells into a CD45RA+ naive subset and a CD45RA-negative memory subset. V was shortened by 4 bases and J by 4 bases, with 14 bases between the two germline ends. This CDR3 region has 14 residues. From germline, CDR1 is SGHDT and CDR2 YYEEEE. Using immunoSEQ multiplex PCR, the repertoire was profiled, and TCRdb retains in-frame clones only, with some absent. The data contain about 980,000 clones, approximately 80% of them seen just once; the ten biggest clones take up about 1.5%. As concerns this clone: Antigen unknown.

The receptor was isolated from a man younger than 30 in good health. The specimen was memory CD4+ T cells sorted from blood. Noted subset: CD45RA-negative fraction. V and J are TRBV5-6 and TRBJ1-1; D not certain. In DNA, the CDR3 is TGTGCCAGCAGCCCCCAACGGGTTGTCACTGAAGCTTTCTTT. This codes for CASSPQRVVTEAFF.